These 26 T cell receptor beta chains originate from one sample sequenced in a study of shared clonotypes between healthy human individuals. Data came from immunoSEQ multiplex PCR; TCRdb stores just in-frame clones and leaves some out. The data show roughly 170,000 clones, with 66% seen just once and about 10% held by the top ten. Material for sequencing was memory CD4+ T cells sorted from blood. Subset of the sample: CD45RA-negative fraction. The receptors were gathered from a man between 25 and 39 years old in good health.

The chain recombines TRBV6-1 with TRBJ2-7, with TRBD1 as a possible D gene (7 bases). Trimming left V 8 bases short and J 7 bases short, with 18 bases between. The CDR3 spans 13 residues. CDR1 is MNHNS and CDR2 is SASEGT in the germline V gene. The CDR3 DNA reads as TGTGCCAGCGGACCGGGACAGACTAGAGAGCAGTACTTC. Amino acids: CASGPGQTREQYF.

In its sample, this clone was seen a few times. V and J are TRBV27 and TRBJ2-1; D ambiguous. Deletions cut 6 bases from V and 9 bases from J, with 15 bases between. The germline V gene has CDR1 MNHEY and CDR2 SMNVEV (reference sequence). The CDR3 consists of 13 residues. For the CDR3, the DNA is TGTGCCAGCAGGATGGCCTACCTCGGTGAGCAGTTCTTC. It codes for CASRMAYLGEQFF.

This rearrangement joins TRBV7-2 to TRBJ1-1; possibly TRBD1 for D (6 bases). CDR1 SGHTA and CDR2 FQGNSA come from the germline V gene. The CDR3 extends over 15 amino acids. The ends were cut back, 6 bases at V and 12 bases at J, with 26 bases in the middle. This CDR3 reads CASSSTRGTYGETFF. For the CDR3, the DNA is TGTGCCAGCAGTAGTACCAGGGGCACCTATGGAGAGACTTTCTTT.

CDR3 region: CASSIQAAGTGGQPQHF. The CDR3 DNA sequence: TGTGCCAGTAGTATACAGGCCGCCGGGACAGGGGGTCAGCCCCAGCATTTT. This chain uses TRBV19 with TRBJ1-5; 11 positions match TRBD1. V gave up 2 bases and J gave up 6 bases; unmatched junction bases: 9. Germline V gives CDR1 LNHDA, CDR2 SQIVND (reference sequence). The CDR3 has 17 amino acids. Drawing the rest from reference TRBV19 and TRBJ1-5, the complete variable domain is DGGITQSPKYLFRKEGQNVTLSCEQNLNHDAMYWYRQDPGQGLRLIYYSQIVNDFQKGDIAEGYSVSREKKESFPLTVTSAQKNPTAFYLCASSIQAAGTGGQPQHFGDGTRLSIL.

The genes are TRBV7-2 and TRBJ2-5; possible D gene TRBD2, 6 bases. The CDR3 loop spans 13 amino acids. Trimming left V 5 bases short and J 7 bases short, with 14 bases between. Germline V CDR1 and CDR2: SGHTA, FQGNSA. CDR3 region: CASSPTTGGTQYF. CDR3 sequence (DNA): TGTGCCAGCAGCCCTACGACCGGGGGGACCCAGTACTTC.

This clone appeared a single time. This chain's CDR3 is CASSPHGAGPQNTEAFF. In nucleotides, the CDR3 is TGTGCCAGCAGCCCCCACGGAGCAGGGCCTCAGAACACTGAAGCTTTCTTT. The V call is TRBV28, the J call TRBJ1-1; possible D gene TRBD1, 5 bases. The CDR3 totals 17 residues. With 6 bases removed from V and 1 base from J, the gap between germline ends came to 21 bases. Per germline, CDR1 MDHEN and CDR2 SYDVKM.

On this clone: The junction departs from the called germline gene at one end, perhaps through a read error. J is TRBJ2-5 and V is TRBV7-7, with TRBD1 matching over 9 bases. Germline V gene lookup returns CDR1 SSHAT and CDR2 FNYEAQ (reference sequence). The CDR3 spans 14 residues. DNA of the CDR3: TGTGCTAGCAGCTTAACGACAGGGGGGAAGACCCAGTACTTC. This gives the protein CASSLTTGGKTQYF.

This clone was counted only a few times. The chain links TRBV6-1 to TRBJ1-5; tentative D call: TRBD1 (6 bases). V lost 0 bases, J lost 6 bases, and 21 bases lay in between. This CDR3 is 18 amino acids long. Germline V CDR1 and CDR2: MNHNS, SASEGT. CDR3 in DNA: TGTGCCAGCAGTGAAGCCCTTCACTTCGGACAGTACGGTCAGCCCCAGCATTTT. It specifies CASSEALHFGQYGQPQHF.

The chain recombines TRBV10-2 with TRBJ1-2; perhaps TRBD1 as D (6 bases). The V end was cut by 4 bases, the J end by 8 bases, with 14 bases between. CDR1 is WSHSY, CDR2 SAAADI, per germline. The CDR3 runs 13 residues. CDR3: CASSGQESYGYTF. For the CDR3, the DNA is TGCGCCAGCAGTGGACAGGAATCATACGGCTACACCTTC.

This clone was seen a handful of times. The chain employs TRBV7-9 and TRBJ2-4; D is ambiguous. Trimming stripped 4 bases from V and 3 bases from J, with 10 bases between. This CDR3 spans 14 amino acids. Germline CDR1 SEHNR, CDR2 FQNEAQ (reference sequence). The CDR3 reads CASSSTPSKNIQYF. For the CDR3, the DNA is TGTGCCAGCAGCTCCACCCCGAGCAAAAACATTCAGTACTTC.

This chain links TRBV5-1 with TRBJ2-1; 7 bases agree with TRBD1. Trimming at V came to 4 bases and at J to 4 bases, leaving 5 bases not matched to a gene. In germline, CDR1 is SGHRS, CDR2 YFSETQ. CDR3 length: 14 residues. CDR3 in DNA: TGCGCCAGCAGCATTGACAGGGCGTACAATGAGCAGTTCTTC. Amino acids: CASSIDRAYNEQFF.

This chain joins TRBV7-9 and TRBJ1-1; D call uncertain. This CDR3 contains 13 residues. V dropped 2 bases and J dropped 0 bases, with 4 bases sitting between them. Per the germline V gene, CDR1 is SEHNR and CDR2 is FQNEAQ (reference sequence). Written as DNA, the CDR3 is TGTGCCAGCAGCTTACAGGTGAACACTGAAGCTTTCTTT. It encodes CASSLQVNTEAFF.

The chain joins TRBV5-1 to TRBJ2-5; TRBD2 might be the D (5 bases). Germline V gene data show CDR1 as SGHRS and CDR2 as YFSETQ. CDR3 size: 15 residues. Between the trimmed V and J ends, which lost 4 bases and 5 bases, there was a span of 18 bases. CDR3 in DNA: TGCGCCAGCAGCCCCAACGGGCTAGCTTATGAGACCCAGTACTTC. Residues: CASSPNGLAYETQYF.

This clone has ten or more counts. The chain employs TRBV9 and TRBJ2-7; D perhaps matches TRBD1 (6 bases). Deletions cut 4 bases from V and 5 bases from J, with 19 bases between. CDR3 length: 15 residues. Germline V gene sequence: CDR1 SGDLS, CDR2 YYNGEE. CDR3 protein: CASSKQGNSEDEQYF. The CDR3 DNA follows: TGTGCCAGCAGCAAACAGGGAAACAGTGAGGACGAGCAGTACTTC.

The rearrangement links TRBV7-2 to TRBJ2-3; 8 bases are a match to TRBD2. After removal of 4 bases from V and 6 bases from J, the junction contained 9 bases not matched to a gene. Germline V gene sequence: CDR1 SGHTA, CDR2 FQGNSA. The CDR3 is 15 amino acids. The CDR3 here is CASSYQSGSGDTQYF. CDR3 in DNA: TGTGCCAGCAGCTACCAGAGCGGGAGTGGCGATACGCAGTATTTT.

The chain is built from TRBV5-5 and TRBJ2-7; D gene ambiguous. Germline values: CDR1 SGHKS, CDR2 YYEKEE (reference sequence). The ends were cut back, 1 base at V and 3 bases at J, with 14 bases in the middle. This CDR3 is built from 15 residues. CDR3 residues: CASSLSPRGSYEQYF. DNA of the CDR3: TGTGCCAGCAGCTTGTCCCCTCGAGGCAGCTACGAGCAGTACTTC.

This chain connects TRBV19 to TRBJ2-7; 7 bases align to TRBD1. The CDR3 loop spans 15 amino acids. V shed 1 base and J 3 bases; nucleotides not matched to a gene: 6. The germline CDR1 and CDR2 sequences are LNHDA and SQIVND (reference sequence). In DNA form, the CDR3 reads TGTGCCAGTAGTATAGCGGGACAGAGCCGCTACGAGCAGTACTTC. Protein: CASSIAGQSRYEQYF.

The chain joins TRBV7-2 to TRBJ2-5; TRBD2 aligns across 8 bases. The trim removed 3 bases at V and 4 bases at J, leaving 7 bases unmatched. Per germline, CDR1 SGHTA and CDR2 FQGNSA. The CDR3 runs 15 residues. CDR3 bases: TGTGCCAGCAGCTTCGCGGGAGGCTGGGGAGAGACCCAGTACTTC. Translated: CASSFAGGWGETQYF.

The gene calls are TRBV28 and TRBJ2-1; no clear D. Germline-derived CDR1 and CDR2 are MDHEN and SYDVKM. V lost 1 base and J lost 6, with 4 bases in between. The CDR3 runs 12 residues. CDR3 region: CASSLFPNEQFF. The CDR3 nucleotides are TGTGCCAGCAGTTTATTTCCCAATGAGCAGTTCTTC.

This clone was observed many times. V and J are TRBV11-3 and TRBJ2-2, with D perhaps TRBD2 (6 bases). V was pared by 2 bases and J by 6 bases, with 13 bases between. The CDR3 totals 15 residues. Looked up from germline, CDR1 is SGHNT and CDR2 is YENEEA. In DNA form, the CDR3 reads TGTGCCAGCAGCTTAAACGGGAGAGGTTCCGGGGAGCTGTTTTTT. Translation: CASSLNGRGSGELFF.

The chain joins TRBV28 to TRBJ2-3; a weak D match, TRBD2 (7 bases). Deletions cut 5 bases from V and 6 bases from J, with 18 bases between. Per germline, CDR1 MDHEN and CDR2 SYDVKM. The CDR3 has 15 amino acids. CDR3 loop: CASSTTGRGSDTQYF. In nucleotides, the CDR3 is TGTGCCAGCAGTACCACAGGGAGGGGTTCTGATACGCAGTATTTT.

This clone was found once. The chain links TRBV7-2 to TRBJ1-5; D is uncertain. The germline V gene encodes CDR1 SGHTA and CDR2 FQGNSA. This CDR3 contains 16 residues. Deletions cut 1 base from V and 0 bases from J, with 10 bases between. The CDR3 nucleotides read TGTGCCAGCAGCTTAGATGGGGTAAATAGCAATCAGCCCCAGCATTTT. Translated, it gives CASSLDGVNSNQPQHF.

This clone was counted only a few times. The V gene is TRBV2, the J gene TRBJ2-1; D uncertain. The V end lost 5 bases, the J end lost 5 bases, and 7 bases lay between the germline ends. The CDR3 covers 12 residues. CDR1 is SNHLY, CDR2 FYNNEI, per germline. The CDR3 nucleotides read TGTGCCAGCAGTTATGGGAACAATGAGCAGTTCTTC. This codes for CASSYGNNEQFF.

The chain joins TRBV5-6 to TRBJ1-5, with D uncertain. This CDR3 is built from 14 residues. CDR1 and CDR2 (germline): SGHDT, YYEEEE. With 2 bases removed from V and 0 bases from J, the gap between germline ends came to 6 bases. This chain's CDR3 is CASSFLTSNQPQHF. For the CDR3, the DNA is TGTGCCAGCAGCTTTCTCACTAGCAATCAGCCCCAGCATTTT.

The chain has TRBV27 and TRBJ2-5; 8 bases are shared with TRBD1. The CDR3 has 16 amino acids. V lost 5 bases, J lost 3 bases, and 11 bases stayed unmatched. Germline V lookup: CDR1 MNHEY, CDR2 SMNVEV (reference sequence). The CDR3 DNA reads TGTGCCAGCAGTAAAGGACAGGGTAAGGCAGAAGAGACCCAGTACTTC. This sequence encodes CASSKGQGKAEETQYF.

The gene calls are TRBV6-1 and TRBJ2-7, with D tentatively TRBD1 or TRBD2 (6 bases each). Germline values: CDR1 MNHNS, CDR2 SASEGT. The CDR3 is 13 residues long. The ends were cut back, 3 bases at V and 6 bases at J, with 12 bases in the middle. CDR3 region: CASSDNREAEQYF. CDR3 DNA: TGTGCCAGCAGTGATAACAGGGAGGCCGAGCAGTACTTC.